Following are 21 T cell receptor beta chains from one sample sequenced in a study of precursors of human CD4 cytotoxic T cells. Sorted CD4+ central memory, effector memory, IL-7R-high TEMRA and IL-7R-negative TEMRA cells underwent bulk UMI sequencing. TCRdb reprocessed the reads via MiXCR and lists one record per CDR3 protein. The repertoire holds approximately 260 distinct CDR3 sequences, around 28% seen once, with roughly 60% in the top ten. The specimen sequenced was memory CD4+ T cells from blood (PBMCs). The receptors derive from a human donor in good health.

By share, this clonotype counts as large (0.1 to 1%). The chain couples TRBV5-4 to TRBJ2-7, with 8 positions matching TRBD1. CDR1 and CDR2 from the germline V gene are SGHNT and YYREEE (reference sequence). The ends lost 1 base at V and 4 bases at J; junction bases unmatched: 1. The CDR3 consists of 13 residues. In DNA form, the CDR3 reads TGTGCCAGCAGCTTGCAGGGGGCTTACGAGCAGTACTTC. This translates into CASSLQGAYEQYF.

The chain links TRBV4-3 to TRBJ2-7, with 9 bases lining up with TRBD2. Germline values: CDR1 LGHNA, CDR2 YSLEER. The V and J ends lost 0 bases and 4 bases, in that order; junction bases with no gene match: 7. The CDR3 covers 16 residues. CDR3 in DNA: TGCGCCAGCAGCCAAGATAGCGGGAGAACCCTTTACGAGCAGTACTTC. Its translation is CASSQDSGRTLYEQYF.

This clonotype is hyperexpanded. The rearrangement joins TRBV27 to TRBJ2-5, with a tentative D call TRBD1 (5 bases). Per germline, CDR1 MNHEY and CDR2 SMNVEV (reference sequence). The CDR3 totals 12 residues. Trimming left V 2 bases short and J 6 bases short, with 7 bases between. CDR3 sequence reads: CASSLPGQTQYF. The CDR3 bases are TGTGCCAGCAGTTTACCAGGGCAGACCCAGTACTTC.

By sample fraction, this clonotype is large. The J gene is TRBJ2-3, the V gene TRBV4-2, with 12 bases lining up with TRBD2. Germline trimming cut 1 base from V and 2 bases from J; bases unmatched to any gene: 10. From germline, CDR1 is LGHNA and CDR2 YNFKEQ. This CDR3 is built from 19 residues. The CDR3 is CASSQVFETSGSDTDTQYF. CDR3 in DNA: TGTGCCAGCAGCCAAGTGTTTGAGACTAGCGGGAGTGACACAGATACGCAGTATTTT.

Relative to its sample, this clonotype is large. J is TRBJ1-6 and V is TRBV7-2; TRBD1 is a possible D gene (5 bases). The CDR3 spans 17 residues. V gave up 1 base and J gave up 4 bases, with 14 bases separating them. CDR1 and CDR2 (germline): SGHTA, FQGNSA. CDR3 nucleotide sequence: TGTGCCAGCAGCTTAGGGGGATCGGGACGGTATAATTCACCCCTCCACTTT. As protein: CASSLGGSGRYNSPLHF.

This clonotype is large within its sample. J is TRBJ1-3 and V is TRBV12-3 or TRBV12-4; D is unclear. The CDR3 spans 15 residues. V shed 4 bases and J shed 2 bases, with 12 bases lying between them. The CDR3 DNA is TGTGCCAGCAGTTCCCCCCGGTGGGCTGGAAACACCATATATTTT. It codes for CASSSPRWAGNTIYF.

This clonotype has only a few counts. V gene TRBV7-6 combines with J gene TRBJ2-1, with D perhaps given as TRBD1 or TRBD2 (6 bases each). This CDR3 region has 15 residues. Germline-derived CDR1 and CDR2 are SGHVS and FNYEAQ. V was shortened by 5 bases and J by 9 bases, with 20 bases between the two germline ends. The CDR3 sequence is CASSLQGTPSTEQFF. CDR3 bases: TGTGCCAGCAGCCTCCAGGGGACTCCGTCGACTGAGCAGTTCTTC. The full variable domain, rest sourced from reference TRBV7-6 and TRBJ2-1, is GAGVSQSPRYKVTKRGQDVALRCDPISGHVSLYWYRQALGQGPEFLTYFNYEAQQDKSGLPNDRFSAERPEGSISTLTIQRTEQRDSAMYRCASSLQGTPSTEQFFGPGTRLTVL.

A few counts support this clonotype. The DNA for the CDR3 is TGCGCCAGCAGCTTGGGACTCCTTACCACAGATACGCAGTATTTT. It is translated as CASSLGLLTTDTQYF. The chain joins TRBV5-1 to TRBJ2-3, with D hard to call. The V end lost 0 bases, the J end lost 2 bases, and 10 bases lay between the germline ends. CDR1 and CDR2 from the germline V gene are SGHRS and YFSETQ. This CDR3 comprises 15 residues.

This rearrangement joins TRBV19 to TRBJ2-5; the match to TRBD2 covers 7 bases. V lost 3 bases and J lost 4; bases outside the gene matches: 14. Looked up from germline, CDR1 is LNHDA and CDR2 is SQIVND (reference sequence). The CDR3 contains 17 residues. CDR3 loop: CASSMVLAASLRETQYF. The CDR3 DNA sequence: TGTGCCAGTAGTATGGTCCTAGCGGCATCACTGCGAGAGACCCAGTACTTC.

This clonotype is labeled large. The CDR3 loop reads CAIPYTRQSNTGELFF. The DNA for the CDR3 is TGTGCCATCCCATATACGAGACAGTCGAACACCGGGGAGCTGTTTTTT. The V and J genes are TRBV10-3 and TRBJ2-2; a weak D match, TRBD1 (5 bases). Germline CDR1 and CDR2: ENHRY and SYGVKD. This CDR3 is built from 16 residues. V shed 8 bases and J shed 0 bases, with 16 bases lying between them.

This clonotype rates as large. The rearrangement joins TRBV27 to TRBJ2-7; the D is unclear. Trimming took 3 bases from V and 2 from J, leaving 14 bases between them. Germline CDR1 reads MNHEY; CDR2 reads SMNVEV (reference sequence). CDR3 size: 15 residues. DNA of the CDR3: TGTGCCAGCAGTTTTTCAGGTGACTTTCCCTACGAGCAGTACTTC. It encodes CASSFSGDFPYEQYF.

This clonotype came up a few times. A much larger clone lies a single base off, so this may be a read error. This chain connects TRBV12-3 or TRBV12-4 to TRBJ2-2; TRBD2 is a possible D gene (5 bases). Trimming left V 7 bases short and J 6 bases short, with 18 bases between. This CDR3 has 15 residues. The CDR3 here is CASTAWRLVSGELFF. The CDR3 nucleotides read TGTGCCAGCACTGCCTGGAGGCTAGTCTCCGGGGAGCTGTTTTTT.

This clonotype is large by share. This rearrangement joins TRBV29-1 to TRBJ2-1; D may be TRBD1 (6 bases). Looked up from germline, CDR1 is SQVTM and CDR2 is ANQGSEA. The CDR3 has 13 amino acids. The V gene lost 4 bases and the J gene lost 6 bases, with 13 bases spanning the gap. The CDR3 sequence: CSVGATGRNEQFF. DNA for the CDR3: TGCAGCGTTGGAGCGACAGGTCGCAATGAGCAGTTCTTC.

This clonotype is labeled large. The J gene is TRBJ2-7, the V gene TRBV6-2 or TRBV6-3; the D gene is possibly TRBD2 (5 bases). Germline loops: CDR1 MNHEY, CDR2 SVGEGT. The CDR3 length is 13 residues. V lost 4 bases to trimming and J lost 6 bases, with 13 bases between them. The CDR3: CASSWTGWSEQYF. The CDR3 coding sequence is TGTGCCAGCAGTTGGACTGGCTGGTCCGAGCAGTACTTC.

The sample holds a few counts of this clonotype. The gene calls are TRBV20-1 and TRBJ2-3; D gene ambiguous. The germline V gene has CDR1 DFQATT and CDR2 SNEGSKA (reference sequence). Trimming took off 3 bases at V and 2 bases at J, with 9 bases between the two ends. CDR3 length equals 13 residues. CDR3 nucleotide sequence: TGCAGTGCTAGGGGCTGGGCCACAGATACGCAGTATTTT. Amino acids: CSARGWATDTQYF.

This chain uses TRBV12-3 or TRBV12-4 with TRBJ1-1; D remains ambiguous. This CDR3 contains 13 residues. V was shortened by 3 bases and J by 3 bases, with 8 bases between the two germline ends. The CDR3 DNA reads as TGTGCCAGCAGTTTCGACGCGTACACTGAAGCTTTCTTT. It is translated as CASSFDAYTEAFF.

With respect to this clonotype: This likely comes from a read error, as the CDR3 has no conserved phenylalanine or tryptophan at its end. The CDR3 here is CASSPFRQGGLEKLFC. CDR3 DNA: TGTGCCAGCTCACCGTTTCGACAGGGGGGCTTGGAAAAACTGTTTTGT. This chain uses TRBV18 with TRBJ1-4; 9 bases are a match to TRBD1. After removal of 3 bases from V and 8 bases from J, the junction contained 10 bases not matched to a gene. The CDR3 consists of 16 residues. The germline CDR1 and CDR2 sequences are KGHSH and LQKENI.

The V and J genes are TRBV10-3 and TRBJ1-1, with D possibly being TRBD1 (5 bases). The V end lost 3 bases, the J end lost 0 bases, and 8 bases lay between the germline ends. The CDR3 totals 14 residues. Germline lookup yields CDR1 ENHRY and CDR2 SYGVKD. CDR3 loop: CAISDPGLNTEAFF. CDR3 DNA: TGTGCCATCAGTGACCCGGGGCTGAACACTGAAGCTTTCTTT.

The chain carries TRBV7-9 and TRBJ1-1; possible D gene TRBD1, 5 bases. Between the trimmed V and J ends, which lost 5 bases and 5 bases, there was a span of 18 bases. The CDR3 sequence is 15 residues long. Germline V gene lookup returns CDR1 SEHNR and CDR2 FQNEAQ (reference sequence). The CDR3 DNA is TGTGCCAGCAGCCACCCACCCAGGGTCGGGACTGAAGCTTTCTTT. As protein: CASSHPPRVGTEAFF.

This clonotype is labeled as large (0.1 to 1%). This sequence joins TRBV4-1 and TRBJ1-2; TRBD1 aligns across 8 bases. After removal of 0 bases from V and 2 bases from J, the junction contained 5 bases not matched to a gene. CDR3 size: 16 residues. Germline V CDR1 and CDR2: MGHRA, YSYEKL. CDR3 DNA sequence: TGCGCCAGCAGCCAAGATGGCAGGGGGCTAAACTATGGCTACACCTTC. Translated, it gives CASSQDGRGLNYGYTF.

A single count supports this clonotype. The chain combines TRBV18 with TRBJ1-5, with a possible D match to TRBD1 (5 bases). The V gene's germline CDR1 is KGHSH and CDR2 LQKENI. The CDR3 is 14 residues long. Trimming shortened V by 3 bases and J by 5 bases, and 11 bases separated the two germline ends. CDR3 sequence (DNA): TGTGCCAGCTCACCCCGGAGGGACCATCAGCCCCAGCATTTT. Protein product: CASSPRRDHQPQHF.